This T cell receptor (beta chain) originates from a study of blood T cell repertoires in COVID-19. There are 15 residues in the CDR3. Germline V gene sequence: CDR1 SNHLY, CDR2 FYNNEI. V lost 5 bases, J lost 4 bases, and 17 bases lay in between. Libraries were prepared by immunoSEQ multiplex PCR; TCRdb keeps only in-frame clonotypes and omits some of them. The sample holds roughly 500,000 clones, 70% to 90% seen once. The chain links TRBV2 to TRBJ1-1, with D possibly being TRBD1 (5 bases). Sequenced input: PBMCs or T cells enriched from blood (not recorded which). This TCR came from a woman in her sixties or seventies who had recovered from COVID-19. CDR3 protein: CASSQRVQGGTEAFF. The DNA for the CDR3 is TGTGCCAGCAGTCAAAGGGTTCAGGGTGGCACTGAAGCTTTCTTT. The complete variable domain, with remaining parts taken from reference TRBV2 and TRBJ1-1, reads EPEVTQTPSHQVTQMGQEVILRCVPISNHLYFYWYRQILGQKVEFLVSFYNNEISEKSEIFDDQFSVERPDGSNFTLKIRSTKLEDSAMYFCASSQRVQGGTEAFFGQGTRLTVV.